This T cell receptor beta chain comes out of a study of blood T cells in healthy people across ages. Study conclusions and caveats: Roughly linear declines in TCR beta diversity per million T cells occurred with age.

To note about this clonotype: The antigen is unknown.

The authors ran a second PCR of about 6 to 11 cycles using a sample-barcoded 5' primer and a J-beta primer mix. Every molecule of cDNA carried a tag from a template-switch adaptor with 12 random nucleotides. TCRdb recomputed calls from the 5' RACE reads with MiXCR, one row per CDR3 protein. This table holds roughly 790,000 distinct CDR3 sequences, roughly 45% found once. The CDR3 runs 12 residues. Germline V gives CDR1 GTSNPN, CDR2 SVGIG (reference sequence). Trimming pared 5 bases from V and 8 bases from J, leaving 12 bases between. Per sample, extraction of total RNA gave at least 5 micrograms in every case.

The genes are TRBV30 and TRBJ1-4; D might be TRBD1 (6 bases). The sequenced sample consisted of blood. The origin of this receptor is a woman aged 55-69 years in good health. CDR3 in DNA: TGTGCCTGGGATCGGGGGCAGGAAAAACTGTTTTTT. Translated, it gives CAWDRGQEKLFF.